This TCR beta chain was profiled in a study of human T cells and chemical hapten exposure. Whole-study context: Minor volume differences among pooled libraries chiefly drove per-sample TCR yield variation.

This clonotype was recorded a few times. The CDR3 is 17 residues long. J gave up 5 bases and V 8 bases, and 12 bases lay outside the gene matches. The germline V gene has CDR1 MNHEY and CDR2 SVGEGT. From whole blood left unfractionated, total RNA was extracted. The study's library attached unique molecular identifiers to single cDNA molecules. Per the original methods: Sequenced samples showed a median of approximately 100,000 TCRs each, with counts running from about 20,000 to 690,000. TCRdb ran MiXCR on the reads and lists one entry per CDR3 protein. None of the V and J calls come from the authors' own analysis; TCRdb made them. The table lists around 3,100 distinct CDR3 sequences, about 50% of them singletons.

The rearrangement uses TRBV6-2 or TRBV6-3 and TRBJ2-1; 13 bases are shared with TRBD2. The clonotype was recovered from a human donor who had alopecia or was a healthy volunteer (not recorded which). Some clones in this sample may be carry-over from other donors' samples. This table probably holds off-target reads from a library built for another chain. The specimen was whole blood. CDR3 coding DNA: TGTGCCAGCTGCCCCGGGACTAGCGGGACGATCGACAATGAGCAGTTCTTC. Translated, it gives CASCPGTSGTIDNEQFF.